Listed below are T cell receptor beta chains from one sample, sequenced in a study of blood T cell repertoires in COVID-19. Clones were sequenced by immunoSEQ multiplex PCR, and TCRdb holds only the in-frame ones, with some missing. The data contain some 200,000 clones, more than 75% of them singletons. Material for sequencing was peripheral blood. The receptors were gathered from an older woman with COVID-19, enrolled during active disease. CDR3s include the opening cysteine and the closing phenylalanine or tryptophan. The D gene is left open where the match is weak. A row's size may be missing; if present it is once, few, many or a size class.

d_call	v_call	j_call	cdr3_length	clone_size	cdr3_nt	cdr3_aa
.	TRBV6-5	TRBJ2-3	14	.	TGTGCCAGCAGCCGAAGACAGGTCACAGATACGCAGTATTTT	CASSRRQVTDTQYF
.	TRBV28	TRBJ2-7	14	.	TGTGCCAGCAGTTCCGAGGACAGACCCTACGAGCAGTACTTC	CASSSEDRPYEQYF
TRBD1	TRBV7-2	TRBJ2-5	14	.	TGTGCCAGCAGCCGGATGACAGGGGAAGAGACCCAGTACTTC	CASSRMTGEETQYF
.	TRBV6-5	TRBJ2-7	14	.	TGTGCCAGCAGTTTAGGACAGATATCCTACGAGCAGTACTTC	CASSLGQISYEQYF
.	TRBV12-2	TRBJ2-1	19	.	TGTGCAAGTCGCGTTAACCGATTAACTAGCGGGAGGTTATACAATGAGCAGTTCTTC	CASRVNRLTSGRLYNEQFF
TRBD2	TRBV19	TRBJ2-7	14	.	TGTGCCAGTAGTACACTAGCGGGTCTCGACGAGCAGTACTTC	CASSTLAGLDEQYF
TRBD1	TRBV19	TRBJ1-5	14	.	TGTGCCAGTAGTCAAGGACAGGGCAATCAGCCCCAGCATTTT	CASSQGQGNQPQHF
TRBD1	TRBV15	TRBJ1-5	16	.	TGTGCCACCAGCAGATGGACAGGGAGGAACAATCAGCCCCAGCATTTT	CATSRWTGRNNQPQHF
TRBD1	TRBV5-8	TRBJ2-1	16	.	TGTGCCAGCAGCCTATGGACAGGGCTTGAGGGGAATGAGCAGTTCTTC	CASSLWTGLEGNEQFF
.	TRBV7-3	TRBJ2-7	13	.	TGTGCCAGCAGCACCGCCCCCGGCTACGAGCAGTACTTC	CASSTAPGYEQYF
.	TRBV27	TRBJ1-5	15	.	TGTGCCAGCAGTTTATCGAGGCATCAGGGGCAGCCCCAGCATTTT	CASSLSRHQGQPQHF
TRBD1	TRBV27	TRBJ2-1	16	once	TGTGCCAGCAGCAAAGTGGGGACAGGGGTAAAGAATGAGCAGTTCTTC	CASSKVGTGVKNEQFF
.	TRBV24-1	TRBJ1-1	13	.	TGTGCCACCAGTGATCACAGCGGATTAGGAGCTTTCTTT	CATSDHSGLGAFF
TRBD2	TRBV7-2	TRBJ2-1	16	.	TGTGCCAGCAGCCAAATAGGGACTAGCAGTTCCCATGAGCAGTTCTTC	CASSQIGTSSSHEQFF
TRBD2	TRBV11-1	TRBJ2-1	16	.	TGTGCCAGCAGCACGTCACTATCAACTAGCGGGAATGAGCAGTTCTTC	CASSTSLSTSGNEQFF
TRBD1	TRBV19	TRBJ1-5	14	.	TGTGCCAGTAGTACTACAGGGGGCTTCCAGCCCCAGCATTTT	CASSTTGGFQPQHF
.	TRBV6-5	TRBJ2-2	15	.	TGTGCCAGCACCCTGAGGGCCGCGAACACCGGGGAGCTGTTTTTT	CASTLRAANTGELFF
TRBD1	TRBV6-5	TRBJ2-7	14	.	TGTGCCAGCAGTCTCAGGGGGCTAATGGGCGAGCAGTACTTC	CASSLRGLMGEQYF
.	TRBV28	TRBJ1-2	13	once	TGTGCCAGCAAAGGACACCGGGTTTATGGCTACACCTTC	CASKGHRVYGYTF
.	TRBV28	TRBJ1-1	15	.	TGTGCCAGCAGCCCCAGGGGAAGAAGGGGAGCTGAAGCTTTCTTT	CASSPRGRRGAEAFF
.	TRBV6-5	TRBJ2-7	14	few	TGTGCCAGCAGCCGGGGGGACAACCAATACGAGCAGTACTTC	CASSRGDNQYEQYF
.	TRBV10-3	TRBJ2-7	14	.	TGTGCCATCAGTGAGACGACAGGAGCCTACGAGCAGTACTTC	CAISETTGAYEQYF
TRBD1	TRBV11-3	TRBJ1-1	14	.	TGTGCCAGCAGCTCCAGGACAGGGAACACTGAAGCTTTCTTT	CASSSRTGNTEAFF
.	TRBV6-6	TRBJ1-1	11	.	TGTGCCAGCAGGTCCGGCACTGAAGCTTTCTTT	CASRSGTEAFF
TRBD1	TRBV28	TRBJ2-7	15	.	TGTGCCAGCAGTCGCATTGGACAGGGTCAAGACGAGCAGTACTTC	CASSRIGQGQDEQYF
.	TRBV21-1	TRBJ2-7	15	.	TGTGCCAGCAGCAAAGTATGCGACAGGCCCAACGAGCAGTACTTC	CASSKVCDRPNEQYF
.	TRBV11-2	TRBJ2-1	16	.	TGTGCCAGCAGCTTAAGAAGCGGCCTCTCCTACAATGAGCAGTTCTTC	CASSLRSGLSYNEQFF
.	TRBV5-1	TRBJ2-5	13	.	TGCGCCTCCTTCCCAGGGAATAGAGAGACCCAGTACTTC	CASFPGNRETQYF
.	TRBV27	TRBJ2-3	16	.	TGTGCCAGCAGTCTTGAGCCACCCGAAAGCACAGATACGCAGTATTTT	CASSLEPPESTDTQYF
TRBD1	TRBV18	TRBJ2-2	16	.	TGTGCCAGCTCCACCGTTACAGGGGGCGCGACCGGGGAGCTGTTTTTT	CASSTVTGGATGELFF
.	TRBV21-1	TRBJ2-2	15	.	TGTGCCAGCCGGAACCGGGACAGGGGACACCGGGGAGCTGTTTTT	CASRNRDRGHRGAVF
TRBD2	TRBV6-2/TRBV6-3	TRBJ2-5	16	.	TGTGCCAGCAGTGCCGGACTAGCGGGCCCCCAAGAGACCCAGTACTTC	CASSAGLAGPQETQYF
.	TRBV6-5	TRBJ2-7	15	.	TGTGCCAGCCACCGGGGGGCTAGCGGTACCTACGAGCAGTACTTC	CASHRGASGTYEQYF
.	TRBV14	TRBJ1-4	12	.	TGTGCCAGCAGCCAAGGACACGAAAAACTGTTTTTT	CASSQGHEKLFF
.	TRBV6-6	TRBJ1-4	14	.	TGTGCCAGCACCCACGGGGGAACGAATGAAAAACTGTTTTTT	CASTHGGTNEKLFF
.	TRBV28	TRBJ1-2	13	.	TGTGCCAGCAGTTCGGGGGGCGGCTATGGCTACACCTTC	CASSSGGGYGYTF
TRBD2	TRBV28	TRBJ2-2	18	.	TGTGCCAGCAGGAATAGTCCCGGGACTAGCGTAAACACCGGGGAGCTGTTTTTT	CASRNSPGTSVNTGELFF
.	TRBV11-3	TRBJ1-1	11	once	TGTGCCAGCAGCTTTCGAGGCGAAGCTTTCTTT	CASSFRGEAFF
TRBD2	TRBV7-9	TRBJ2-7	15	.	TGTGCCAGCAGCTTACCTAGCGGGATTGGCTACGAGCAGTACTTC	CASSLPSGIGYEQYF
TRBD1	TRBV6-5	TRBJ1-2	13	.	TGTGCCAGCAGACGAGGACAGGGAGAGGGCTACACCTTC	CASRRGQGEGYTF
.	TRBV10-2	TRBJ2-3	14	.	TGCGCCAGCAGTGCGGTGACTAGCACAGATACGCAGTATTTT	CASSAVTSTDTQYF
TRBD1	TRBV7-7	TRBJ1-3	15	.	TGTGCTAGCAGCCGGACCCAGGGGGCTGGAAACACCATATATTTT	CASSRTQGAGNTIYF
TRBD1	TRBV7-9	TRBJ2-7	14	.	TGTGCCACTACCTTGGGGACAGTCTCTTACGAGCAGTACTTC	CATTLGTVSYEQYF
TRBD2	TRBV13	TRBJ2-2	15	.	TGTGCCAGCAGCCTGACTAGCGGGAGGGTCGGGGAGCTGTTTTTT	CASSLTSGRVGELFF
TRBD1	TRBV6-5	TRBJ1-6	15	.	TGTGCCAGCAGTTACGGGACAGGGACTAATTCACCCCTCCACTTT	CASSYGTGTNSPLHF
.	TRBV7-8	TRBJ1-1	13	.	TGTGCCAGCAGCTCGTATAAGAACACTGAAGCTTTCTTT	CASSSYKNTEAFF